Each of the 32 T cell receptor beta chains below was sequenced from the same sample in a study of blood T cell repertoires in COVID-19 (dated by TCRdb to the early 2020s). Library generation was performed with the immunoSEQ multiplex PCR assay. TCRdb stores this immuneACCESS table with in-frame sequences only. Part of the clones is absent; in the studies checked, under half of the shortfall reflects unresolved V genes, and no reason is known for the rest. The sample table contains around 700,000 clones; only one count was recorded for 85% to 90% of them. More than 0.25% of the sample lies in the top ten. The sequencing input was peripheral blood. The receptors derive from a woman under 30 with acute or convalescent COVID-19.

This clone was detected a few times. The chain is built from TRBV24-1 and TRBJ1-2; 8 bases are shared with TRBD1. Trimming cost V 4 bases and J 8 bases; bases outside gene matches: 14. CDR1 and CDR2 from the germline V gene are KGHDR and SFDVKD. The CDR3 runs to 16 residues. The chain's CDR3 is CATSESGQGVLEGYTF. DNA for the CDR3: TGTGCCACCAGTGAATCTGGACAGGGAGTTTTGGAGGGCTACACCTTC.

The chain recombines TRBV6-6 with TRBJ1-2, with D unresolved. This CDR3 region has 16 residues. Per germline, CDR1 MNHNY and CDR2 SVGAGI (reference sequence). Trimming stripped 2 bases from V and 3 bases from J, with 16 bases between. The CDR3: CASSYDYSETHYGYTF. The CDR3 DNA reads TGTGCCAGCAGTTACGATTACAGTGAGACCCACTATGGCTACACCTTC.

This chain links TRBV5-4 with TRBJ2-5; D unresolved. Looked up from germline, CDR1 is SGHNT and CDR2 is YYREEE (reference sequence). Trimming took 0 bases from V and 5 from J, leaving 11 bases between them. The CDR3 runs 14 residues. CDR3 bases: TGTGCCAGCAGCTTGGCCATAGCCGGGGAGACCCAGTACTTC. Translation: CASSLAIAGETQYF.

The chain uses TRBV28 and TRBJ1-5, with a possible D match to TRBD1 (6 bases). Trimming stripped 6 bases from V and 7 bases from J, with 13 bases between. Germline CDR1 MDHEN, CDR2 SYDVKM. The CDR3 is 13 amino acids. The CDR3 protein is CASRTGIRQPQHF. CDR3 DNA: TGTGCCAGCAGGACAGGAATACGGCAGCCCCAGCATTTT.

This clone showed up just once. The chain employs TRBV9 and TRBJ2-2, with TRBD2 identical over 11 bases. Germline V gene lookup returns CDR1 SGDLS and CDR2 YYNGEE. V lost 7 bases, J lost 7 bases, and 6 bases stayed unmatched. The CDR3 length is 14 residues. The CDR3 bases are TGTGCCAGCCGTAGCGGGGGGGCGGTCGGGGAGCTGTTTTTT. It encodes CASRSGGAVGELFF.

This chain connects TRBV5-4 to TRBJ1-2; 11 nucleotides line up with TRBD1. After removal of 4 bases from V and 4 bases from J, the junction contained 3 bases not matched to a gene. From germline, CDR1 is SGHNT and CDR2 YYREEE (reference sequence). The CDR3 is made up of 14 amino acids. The DNA of the CDR3 is TGTGCCAGCAGCCCCGGGACAGGGGGCTATGGCTACACCTTC. Amino acids: CASSPGTGGYGYTF.

The chain employs TRBV28 and TRBJ1-3; D is unclear. This CDR3 contains 16 residues. Germline CDR1 MDHEN, CDR2 SYDVKM. Trimming took 5 bases from V and 0 from J, leaving 14 bases between them. The CDR3 sequence: CASSKSRQISGNTIYF. CDR3 in DNA: TGTGCCAGCAGTAAAAGCCGACAAATCTCTGGAAACACCATATATTTT.

The chain couples TRBV7-9 to TRBJ2-7; D may be TRBD1 (5 bases). The CDR3 runs 16 residues. Germline CDR1 SEHNR, CDR2 FQNEAQ (reference sequence). V was cut by 4 bases and J by 0 bases, with 16 bases left in between. The CDR3 sequence: CASSSVDTFSSYEQYF. The CDR3 DNA reads TGTGCCAGCAGCTCTGTGGACACCTTTTCCTCCTACGAGCAGTACTTC.

The V call is TRBV13, the J call TRBJ2-7; unclear D gene. This CDR3 has 14 residues. The germline V gene has CDR1 PRHDT and CDR2 FYEKMQ (reference sequence). V lost 3 bases, J lost 2 bases, and 11 bases lay in between. This CDR3 is CASSFYTVPYEQYF. The CDR3 DNA reads TGTGCCAGCAGCTTTTATACGGTACCCTACGAGCAGTACTTC.

This sequence joins TRBV3-1 (or the pseudogene TRBV3-2) and TRBJ1-1; possible D gene TRBD1, 5 bases. Trimming took off 6 bases at V and 0 bases at J, with 17 bases between the two ends. CDR1 and CDR2 (germline): LGHDT, YNNKEL (reference sequence). The CDR3 is 16 amino acids. The CDR3 DNA is TGTGCCAGCAGTCCTCCGGCCGCAGGGTTGAACACTGAAGCTTTCTTT. Protein product: CASSPPAAGLNTEAFF.

The chain carries TRBV5-1 and TRBJ2-7, with 8 bases fitting TRBD1. V dropped 4 bases and J dropped 4; count of bases not matched to a gene: 7. The germline CDR1 and CDR2 sequences are SGHRS and YFSETQ. The CDR3 is 14 amino acids. As DNA, the CDR3 is TGCGCCAGCAGCGTGACAGGGGACGTTTACGAGCAGTACTTC. Amino acids: CASSVTGDVYEQYF.

The V call is TRBV4-1, the J call TRBJ1-5; D not certain. Trimming removed 3 bases at V and 7 bases at J, with 13 bases between. Germline V gives CDR1 MGHRA, CDR2 YSYEKL. The CDR3 extends over 14 amino acids. The CDR3 loop is CASSQSPGNQPQHF. The CDR3 nucleotides read TGCGCCAGCAGCCAGTCCCCGGGGAACCAGCCCCAGCATTTT.

The CDR3 here is CASSGSSGGAGEQFF. In nucleotides, the CDR3 is TGTGCCAGCAGTGGCTCTAGCGGGGGGGCCGGGGAGCAGTTCTTC. V is TRBV6-4 and J is TRBJ2-1, with 12 bases that match TRBD2. The V segment lost 4 bases and the J segment 10 bases; nucleotides outside the gene matches: 8. CDR1 is MRHNA and CDR2 is SNTAGT in the germline V gene. The CDR3 has 15 residues.

J is TRBJ1-1 and V is TRBV7-6; possible D gene TRBD1, 6 bases. The V and J ends lost 1 base and 5 bases respectively, with 14 bases between them. There are 15 residues in the CDR3. The germline V gene has CDR1 SGHVS and CDR2 FNYEAQ. DNA of the CDR3: TGTGCCAGCAGCTTAGTCTTGGGGGCAGGTACTGAAGCTTTCTTT. Its translation: CASSLVLGAGTEAFF.

This sequence joins TRBV2 and TRBJ2-7; D might be TRBD2 (7 bases). The germline V and J ends were trimmed by 6 bases and 4 bases, with 19 bases remaining between them. The CDR3 covers 15 residues. The germline V gene has CDR1 SNHLY and CDR2 FYNNEI. CDR3 loop: CASRQEGGGLYEQYF. DNA of the CDR3: TGTGCCAGCAGACAGGAAGGCGGGGGCCTTTACGAGCAGTACTTC.

The chain employs TRBV7-8 and TRBJ2-2; perhaps TRBD1 as D (5 bases). Germline V gene lookup returns CDR1 SGHVS and CDR2 FQNEAQ. V shed 8 bases and J shed 5 bases, with 15 bases lying between them. The CDR3 loop spans 14 amino acids. The CDR3 nucleotides read TGTGCCAGCCTACAGGAACGATGGACCGGGGAGCTGTTTTTT. It codes for CASLQERWTGELFF. Complete variable domain (other parts from reference TRBV7-8 and TRBJ2-2): GAGVSQSPRYKVAKRGQDVALRCDPISGHVSLFWYQQALGQGPEFLTYFQNEAQLDKSGLPSDRFFAERPEGSVSTLKIQRTQQEDSAVYLCASLQERWTGELFFGEGSRLTVL.

The chain uses TRBV9 and TRBJ2-5, with 10 bases fitting TRBD2. CDR1 is SGDLS and CDR2 is YYNGEE in the germline V gene. With 0 bases clipped from V and 5 bases from J, the junction kept 10 bases outside the gene matches. CDR3 length: 17 residues. The CDR3 coding sequence is TGTGCCAGCAGCGTAGGAGTTAGCGGGGGGTGGAGGGAGACCCAGTACTTC. This sequence encodes CASSVGVSGGWRETQYF.

This chain uses TRBV6-5 with TRBJ2-7, with D possibly being TRBD1 (6 bases). The CDR3 loop spans 15 amino acids. The germline CDR1 and CDR2 sequences are MNHEY and SVGAGI. The germline V and J ends were trimmed by 6 bases and 2 bases, with 17 bases remaining between them. For the CDR3, the DNA is TGTGCCAGCAGCGCCGACAGGACCAAAACCTACGAGCAGTACTTC. This translates into CASSADRTKTYEQYF.

The chain joins TRBV4-1 to TRBJ2-3; maybe TRBD1 (5 bases). The germline V and J ends were trimmed by 2 bases and 0 bases, with 6 bases remaining between them. Germline assignment: CDR1 MGHRA and CDR2 YSYEKL. This CDR3 is 14 amino acids long. CDR3 sequence: CASSQPGSTDTQYF. CDR3 bases: TGCGCCAGCAGCCAACCAGGGAGCACAGATACGCAGTATTTT.

The chain is built from TRBV11-2 and TRBJ1-2; maybe TRBD1 (5 bases). CDR3 length: 16 residues. V was cut by 0 bases and J by 6 bases, with 17 bases left in between. Germline assignment: CDR1 SGHAT and CDR2 FQNNGV. The CDR3 is CASSLEGHVMVDGYTF. Here the CDR3 DNA reads TGTGCCAGCAGCTTAGAGGGGCATGTTATGGTTGATGGCTACACCTTC.

The rearrangement uses TRBV4-3 and TRBJ1-3; 12 nucleotides match TRBD1. This CDR3 comprises 18 residues. Germline V gene lookup returns CDR1 LGHNA and CDR2 YSLEER. Trimming at V came to 0 bases and at J to 7 bases, leaving 10 bases not matched to a gene. As DNA, the CDR3 is TGCGCCAGCAGCCAAGATCGGGAGGGACAGGGGGCGCGGAACACCATATATTTT. This encodes CASSQDREGQGARNTIYF.

V usage is TRBV7-2 and J usage is TRBJ1-3; D ambiguous. There are 14 residues in the CDR3. Trimming stripped 5 bases from V and 0 bases from J, with 8 bases between. From germline, CDR1 is SGHTA and CDR2 FQGNSA. CDR3 sequence (DNA): TGTGCCAGCAGCGTTTTGAGCTCTGGAAACACCATATATTTT. This gives the protein CASSVLSSGNTIYF.

This chain joins TRBV6-1 and TRBJ2-1; possibly TRBD2 for D (6 bases). Trimming cost V 0 bases and J 6 bases, with 15 bases left between them. This CDR3 is 16 amino acids long. Germline assignment: CDR1 MNHNS and CDR2 SASEGT. CDR3: CASSEARWRVRNEQFF. CDR3 DNA sequence: TGTGCCAGCAGTGAAGCGCGGTGGAGGGTCCGCAATGAGCAGTTCTTC.

This chain links TRBV12-3 or TRBV12-4 with TRBJ1-5; D is unclear. The length of the CDR3 is 13 residues. V gave up 7 bases and J gave up 6 bases, with 13 bases separating them. The DNA of the CDR3 is TGTGCCAGCAATATTGTGCGCGGTCAGCCCCAGCATTTT. Translating it yields CASNIVRGQPQHF.

The V gene is TRBV7-9, the J gene TRBJ2-4; the match to TRBD2 covers 8 bases. The CDR3 has 15 residues. CDR1 and CDR2 (germline): SEHNR, FQNEAQ (reference sequence). V was clipped by 5 bases and J by 2 bases; unmatched bases: 5. Here the CDR3 DNA reads TGTGCCAGCAGCCCCGGGGGGGCCTCCAAAAACATTCAGTACTTC. Translating gives CASSPGGASKNIQYF. The full variable domain, with the rest looked up from reference TRBV7-9 and TRBJ2-4, is DTGVSQNPRHKITKRGQNVTFRCDPISEHNRLYWYRQTLGQGPEFLTYFQNEAQLEKSRLLSDRFSAERPKGSFSTLEIQRTEQGDSAMYLCASSPGGASKNIQYFGAGTRLSVL.

This chain joins TRBV11-2 and TRBJ2-1; a weak D match, TRBD2 (6 bases). Germline V gene lookup returns CDR1 SGHAT and CDR2 FQNNGV. V gave up 3 bases and J gave up 9 bases, with 21 bases separating them. This CDR3 spans 16 amino acids. The CDR3 loop is CASSFTGGIGLGEQFF. Here the CDR3 DNA reads TGTGCCAGCAGCTTCACTGGGGGGATAGGCCTGGGTGAGCAGTTCTTC.

As regards this clone: Other nucleotide sequences from this sample produce the same CDR3. V usage is TRBV15 and J usage is TRBJ2-1; a possible D gene is TRBD2 (6 bases). CDR1 is LNHNV and CDR2 is YYDKDF in the germline V gene (reference sequence). CDR3 length: 13 amino acids. V dropped 0 bases and J dropped 7 bases, with 7 bases sitting between them. The CDR3 sequence is CATSRDGGNEQFF. The CDR3 DNA follows: TGTGCCACCAGCAGAGATGGGGGGAATGAGCAGTTCTTC.

The chain combines TRBV5-5 with TRBJ1-1; unclear D gene. This CDR3 contains 15 residues. The germline CDR1 and CDR2 sequences are SGHKS and YYEKEE (reference sequence). Deletions cut 0 bases from V and 9 bases from J, with 18 bases between. Here the CDR3 reads CASSLVRALDGKAFF. The CDR3 coding sequence is TGTGCCAGCAGCTTGGTGAGGGCCTTAGATGGGAAAGCTTTCTTT. Filled out from reference TRBV5-5 and TRBJ1-1, the complete variable domain reads DAGVTQSPTHLIKTRGQQVTLRCSPISGHKSVSWYQQVLGQGPQFIFQYYEKEERGRGNFPDRFSARQFPNYSSELNVNALLLGDSALYLCASSLVRALDGKAFFGQGTRLTVV.

The count of this clone is one. The rearrangement links TRBV6-5 to TRBJ1-6; possibly TRBD1 for D (6 bases). Per the germline V gene, CDR1 is MNHEY and CDR2 is SVGAGI. Trimming stripped 6 bases from V and 14 bases from J, with 20 bases between. This CDR3 region has 14 residues. The CDR3 spells CASSQDRYLQALHF. In DNA form, the CDR3 reads TGTGCCAGCAGCCAAGACAGGTACCTCCAGGCCCTCCACTTT.

V usage is TRBV15 and J usage is TRBJ2-3, with 14 bases identical to TRBD2. CDR1 is LNHNV and CDR2 is YYDKDF in the germline V gene (reference sequence). The CDR3 runs to 16 residues. Germline trimming cut 3 bases from V and 6 bases from J; bases unmatched to any gene: 5. The CDR3 DNA is TGTGCCACCAGCAGCACCGGGACTAGCGGGGGCGATACGCAGTATTTT. It yields the protein CATSSTGTSGGDTQYF.

The CDR3 nucleotides read TGTGCCAGCTCACAGGGACAGGCCGCGAACACTGAAGCTTTCTTT. Amino acids: CASSQGQAANTEAFF. The chain combines TRBV18 with TRBJ1-1; 8 nucleotides agree with TRBD1. With 4 bases clipped from V and 1 base from J, the junction kept 5 bases outside the gene matches. The germline gives CDR1 KGHSH, CDR2 LQKENI. This CDR3 is 15 amino acids long.

This clone has just one count. The chain couples TRBV7-3 to TRBJ1-1; 11 bases match TRBD1. Germline V gives CDR1 SGHTA, CDR2 FQGTGA. The CDR3 has 18 residues. Germline trimming cut 2 bases from V and 3 bases from J; bases unmatched to any gene: 11. The CDR3 DNA is TGTGCCAGCAGCTTATACCCGGGACAGGGGGGAATAGACACTGAAGCTTTCTTT. As protein: CASSLYPGQGGIDTEAFF.